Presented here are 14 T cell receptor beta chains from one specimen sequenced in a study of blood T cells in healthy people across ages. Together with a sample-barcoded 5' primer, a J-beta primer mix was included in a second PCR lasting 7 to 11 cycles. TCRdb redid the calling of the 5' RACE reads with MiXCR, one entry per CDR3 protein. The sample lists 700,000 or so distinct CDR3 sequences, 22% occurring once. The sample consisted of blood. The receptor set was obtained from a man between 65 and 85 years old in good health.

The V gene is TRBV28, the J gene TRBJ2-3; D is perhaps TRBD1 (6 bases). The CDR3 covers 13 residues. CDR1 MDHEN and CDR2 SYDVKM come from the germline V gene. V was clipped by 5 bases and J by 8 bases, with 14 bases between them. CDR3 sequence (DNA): TGTGCCAGCAGTCTCCCAGGGGTTCTTACGCAGTATTTT. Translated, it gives CASSLPGVLTQYF. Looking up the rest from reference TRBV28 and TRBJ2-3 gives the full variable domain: DVKVTQSSRYLVKRTGEKVFLECVQDMDHENMFWYRQDPGLGLRLIYFSYDVKMKEKGDIPEGYSVSREKKERFSLILESASTNQTSMYLCASSLPGVLTQYFGPGTRLTVL.

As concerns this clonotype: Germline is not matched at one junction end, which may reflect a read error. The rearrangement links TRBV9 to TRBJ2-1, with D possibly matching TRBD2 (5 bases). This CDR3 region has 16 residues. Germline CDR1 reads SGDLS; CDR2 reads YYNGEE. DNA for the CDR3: TGTGTCAGCAGCGTAGAAGGGAGTAGGTCCTACAATGAGCAGTTCTTC. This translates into CVSSVEGSRSYNEQFF. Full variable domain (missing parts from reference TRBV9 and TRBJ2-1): DSGVTQTPKHLITATGQRVTLRCSPRSGDLSVYWYQQSLDQGLQFLIQYYNGEERAKGNILERFSAQQFPDLHSELNLSSLELGDSALYFCVSSVEGSRSYNEQFFGPGTRLTVL.

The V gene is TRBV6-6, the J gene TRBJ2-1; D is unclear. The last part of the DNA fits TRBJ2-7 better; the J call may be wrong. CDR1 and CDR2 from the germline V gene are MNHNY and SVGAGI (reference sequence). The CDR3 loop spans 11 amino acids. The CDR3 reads CASSYLGEQYV. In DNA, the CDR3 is TGTGCCAGCAGTTATTTGGGCGAGCAGTACGTC.

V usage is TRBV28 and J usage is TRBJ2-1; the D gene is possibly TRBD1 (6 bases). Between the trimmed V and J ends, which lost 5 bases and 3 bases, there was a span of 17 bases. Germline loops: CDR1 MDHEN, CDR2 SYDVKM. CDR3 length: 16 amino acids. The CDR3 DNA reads TGTGCCAGCAGTCCCGGACAGAGTACACACTACAATGAGCAGTTCTTC. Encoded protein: CASSPGQSTHYNEQFF.

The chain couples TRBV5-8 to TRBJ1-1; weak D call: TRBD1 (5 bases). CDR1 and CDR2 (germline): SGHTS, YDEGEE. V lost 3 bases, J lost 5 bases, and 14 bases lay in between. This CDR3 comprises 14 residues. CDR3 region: CASSWDLPGTEAFF. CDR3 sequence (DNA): TGTGCCAGCAGCTGGGACCTTCCGGGGACTGAAGCTTTCTTT.

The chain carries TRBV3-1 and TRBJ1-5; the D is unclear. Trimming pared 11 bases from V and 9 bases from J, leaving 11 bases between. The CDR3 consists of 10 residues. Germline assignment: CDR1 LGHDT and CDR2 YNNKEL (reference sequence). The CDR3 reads CAGIRGPQHF. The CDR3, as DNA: TGTGCCGGAATCCGAGGGCCCCAGCATTTT. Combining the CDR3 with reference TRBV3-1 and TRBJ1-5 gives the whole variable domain DTAVSQTPKYLVTQMGNDKSIKCEQNLGHDTMYWYKQDSKKFLKIMFSYNNKELIINETVPNRFSPKSPDKAHLNLHINSLELGDSAVYFCAGIRGPQHFGDGTRLSIL.

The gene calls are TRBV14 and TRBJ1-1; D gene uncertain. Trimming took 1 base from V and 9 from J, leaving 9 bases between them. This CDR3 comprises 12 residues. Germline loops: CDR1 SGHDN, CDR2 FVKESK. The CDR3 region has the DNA TGTGCCAGCAGCCAAGGTTATGGGAAAGCTTTCTTT. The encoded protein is CASSQGYGKAFF.

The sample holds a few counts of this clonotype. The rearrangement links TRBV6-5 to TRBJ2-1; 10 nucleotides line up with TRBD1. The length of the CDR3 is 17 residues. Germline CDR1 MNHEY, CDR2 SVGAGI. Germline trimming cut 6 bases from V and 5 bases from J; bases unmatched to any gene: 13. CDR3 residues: CASSRGRGQGLNNEQFF. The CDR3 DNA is TGTGCCAGCAGCCGAGGGAGGGGACAGGGGTTAAACAATGAGCAGTTCTTC.

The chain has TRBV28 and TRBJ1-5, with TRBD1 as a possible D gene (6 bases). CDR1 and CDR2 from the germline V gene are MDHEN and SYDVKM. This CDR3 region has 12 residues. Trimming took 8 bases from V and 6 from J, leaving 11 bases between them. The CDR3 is CASLGGRQPQHF. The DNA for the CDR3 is TGTGCCAGCCTTGGGGGGCGTCAGCCCCAGCATTTT.

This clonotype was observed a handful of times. CDR3 DNA sequence: TGCGCCAGCAGCTTCGGGCTAGCGGAGGGCTACAATGAGCAGTTCTTC. Translating it yields CASSFGLAEGYNEQFF. This rearrangement joins TRBV5-1 to TRBJ2-1; 7 nucleotides match TRBD2. Trimming removed 2 bases from V and 3 bases from J; junction bases left unmatched: 8. Germline lookup yields CDR1 SGHRS and CDR2 YFSETQ. The CDR3 totals 16 residues. Using reference TRBV5-1 and TRBJ2-1 for the parts outside the CDR3, the full variable domain is KAGVTQTPRYLIKTRGQQVTLSCSPISGHRSVSWYQQTPGQGLQFLFEYFSETQRNKGNFPGRFSGRQFSNSRSEMNVSTLELGDSALYLCASSFGLAEGYNEQFFGPGTRLTVL.

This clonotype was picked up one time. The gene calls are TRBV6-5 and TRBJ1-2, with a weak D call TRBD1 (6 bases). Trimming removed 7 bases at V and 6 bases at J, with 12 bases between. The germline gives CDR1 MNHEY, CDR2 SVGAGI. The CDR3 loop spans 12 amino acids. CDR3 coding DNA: TGTGCCAGCACCAATACAGGGAATGGCTACACCTTC. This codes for CASTNTGNGYTF.

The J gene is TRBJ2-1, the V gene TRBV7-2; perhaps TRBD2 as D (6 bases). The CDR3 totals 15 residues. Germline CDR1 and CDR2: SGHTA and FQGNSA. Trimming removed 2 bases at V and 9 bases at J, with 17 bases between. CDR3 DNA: TGTGCCAGCAGCTTAAATGGGGGGTCGAACAGTGAGCAGTTCTTC. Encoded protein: CASSLNGGSNSEQFF. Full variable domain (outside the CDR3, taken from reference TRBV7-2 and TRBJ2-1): GAGVSQSPSNKVTEKGKDVELRCDPISGHTALYWYRQSLGQGLEFLIYFQGNSAPDKSGLPSDRFSAERTGGSVSTLTIQRTQQEDSAVYLCASSLNGGSNSEQFFGPGTRLTVL.

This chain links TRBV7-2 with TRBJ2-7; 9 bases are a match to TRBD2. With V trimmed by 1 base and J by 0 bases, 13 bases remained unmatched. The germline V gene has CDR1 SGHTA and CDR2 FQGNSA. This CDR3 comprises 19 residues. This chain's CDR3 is CASSLGVGGSGSFSYEQYV. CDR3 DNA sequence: TGTGCCAGCAGCTTAGGAGTTGGAGGTAGCGGGAGTTTCTCCTACGAGCAGTACGTC.

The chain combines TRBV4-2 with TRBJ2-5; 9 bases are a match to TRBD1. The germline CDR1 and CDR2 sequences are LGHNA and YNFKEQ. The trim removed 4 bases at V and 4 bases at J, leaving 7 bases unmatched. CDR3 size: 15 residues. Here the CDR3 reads CASSRNRGRRETQYF. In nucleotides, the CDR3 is TGTGCCAGCAGCCGTAACAGGGGGCGCAGAGAGACCCAGTACTTC.